This passage covers 2 T cell receptor beta chains from one sample sequenced in a study of T-cell reconstitution after alpha-beta-depleted transplantation in children. Preparing the TCRbeta library involved the use of unique molecular identifiers. TCRdb used MiXCR to reprocess the PCR reads, holding one entry per CDR3 protein. The sample consists of approximately 630,000 distinct CDR3 sequences, roughly 13% of them appearing once. This sample comprised PBMCs, obtained before TCRalphabeta/CD19-depleted stem cell transplant. The receptor set was obtained from a girl between 2 and 10 years old with congenital amegakaryocytic thrombocytopenia, due to receive a stem cell transplant.

This clonotype was found a few times. The rearrangement uses TRBV5-1 and TRBJ1-3; D perhaps matches TRBD1 (6 bases). This CDR3 comprises 16 residues. CDR1 and CDR2 from the germline V gene are SGHRS and YFSETQ. Trimming took 0 bases from V and 0 from J, leaving 10 bases between them. In DNA, the CDR3 is TGCGCCAGCAGCTTGGACGGGACAAACTCTGGAAACACCATATATTTT. This gives the protein CASSLDGTNSGNTIYF.

This clonotype was picked up one time. Possible read error: a much larger clone is one base away. This chain uses TRBV2 with TRBJ2-2; 7 nucleotides agree with TRBD2. The CDR3 totals 14 residues. CDR1 SNHLY and CDR2 FYNNEI come from the germline V gene. As DNA, the CDR3 is TGTGCCAGCAGCCCGGTCCAACCCAGCGGGGAGCTGCTTTTT. As protein: CASSPVQPSGELLF.